This T cell receptor beta chain was recovered during a study of cytomegalovirus exposure and HLA in healthy donors (TCRdb year 2017). The study in broad terms: An earlier analysis of some 600 of the donors reported roughly 300 Gb of sequence data and around 120 million unique TCR beta sequences obtained from roughly 180 million T cells. To decide whether each TCR beta V gene segment behaved as functional or pseudogenic, an earlier analysis of some 600 of the donors relied on high-throughput TCR beta sequencing. About 300 gigabases of sequencing data and approximately 85 million unique TCR sequences were included in an early release covering over 600 HLA-typed donors. In addition to the first cohort of 666 subjects, a separate validation cohort of over 90 different subjects was used. On average, 235,054 unique TCR beta nucleotide sequences were sequenced per donor among more than 350 genotyped donors of the cohort, with roughly 18% of those sequences being non-productive. The study used immunosequencing to profile the T cell repertoires of under 700 subjects and linked those repertoires to cytomegalovirus serostatus. A later analysis re-analyzed previously published TCR beta repertoires from 550 to 700 donors and added high-resolution HLA genotyping to study TCR occurrence patterns. Of the 300 to 500 genotyped donors, approximately 80% were placed in the genetic ancestry cluster associated with self-reported Caucasian donors. The study was designed to test whether signatures of past pathogen exposure could be identified by cataloging public T cell receptors. The number of typed donors differed by locus: roughly 629-630 for A, B, C, DRB1 and DQB1; approximately 540 for DQA1; around 610 for DPA1; and some 470 for DPB1. HLA typing included class I and class II loci at four-digit resolution. Genome-wide SNP genotypes for about 65% of the 666 donors were used in a later genetic analysis, which treated that subset as a discovery cohort. Because of strong linkage in the cohort, five DR-DQ haplotypes were treated as single units for association and clustering. Alongside the repertoire data, information on donor age, sex, ethnicity and CMV serostatus was compiled. Every discovery cohort repertoire had been produced on one sequencing platform. High-throughput TCR immunosequencing, statistical association of individual TCRs with disease status, and machine learning were combined to predict cytomegalovirus infection status. The later analysis used no new phenotypic data to find candidate immune exposures, relying instead on TCR beta sequences and their occurrence across donors. Broad study findings and their caveats: A few of the identified cytomegalovirus-associated TCR beta chains were confirmed in vitro to be specific for cytomegalovirus antigens. CMV serostatus was the only immune exposure information available for the cohort. According to a later analysis, TCR association rates differed among HLA loci, with DRB1 alleles showing the most associated TCRs and HLA-C alleles showing the fewest. At a false discovery rate of 0.05, a later analysis linked under 20,000 TCR beta sequences to specific HLA alleles. A later analysis found that HLA-associated TCR beta chains were more clonally expanded and had lower generation probabilities than equally common non-associated chains. A group of highly shared sequence variants was considered likely to be a technical artifact of the sequencing pipeline. An earlier analysis of approximately 530 of the donors showed that most TCR beta V segments appeared in productive rearrangements either about 87% or about 30% of the time, which broadly matched IMGT annotations. Roughly uniform sequencing depth across donors was assumed in presence/absence analyses, although this assumption may not hold. Linkage disequilibrium might explain the correlated functional status among segregating V segments, but an unknown experimental factor could not be excluded. A further reported finding was that TCR beta sequences accurately predicted the HLA-A and HLA-B alleles for most subjects in the first cohort. When HLA alleles, especially DR and DQ, strongly co-occurred, TCR associations were difficult to assign to individual alleles. An association between a missense DCLRE1C variant and V-gene and J-gene trimming of TCR beta chains was found in a later genetic analysis and replicated in an independent cohort. Because HLA typing was unavailable for some donors at each locus, only the typed subset was used in association tests. This cohort had only TCR beta chains sequenced, and the lack of alpha or paired-chain data limited which features could be detected. According to the authors, the approach could potentially be generalized to other disease states and immunological phenotypes. Some IMGT-functional V segments, including TRBV6-2 and TRBV6-3, could not be told apart with the 87-base-pair reads, so those segments were excluded. Most TCR sequences were seen in very few donors, while some public TCRs were found in many individuals. The earlier analysis of nearly 600 of the donors excluded approximately 15 rarely observed V segments, including chromosome 9 orphons, because counts were too low. The classifier was reported to diagnose cytomegalovirus status with high specificity and sensitivity in both the original and validation cohorts. According to a later genetic analysis, donors in an Asian-associated ancestry cluster had fewer N-insertions in productive TCRs than the approximately 690-donor mean. In a later analysis, most CMV-associated TCR beta chains were found to appear HLA-restricted, with HLA associations seemingly driven largely by CMV exposure. The study gave a list of under 200 TCR beta chains associated with cytomegalovirus. In a later analysis, several top co-occurrence clusters were reported to appear linked to parvovirus B19, influenza, CMV and Epstein-Barr virus.

The cohort comprised more than 550 healthy bone marrow donors. At the time of sampling, every cohort member was nominally healthy, though immune exposures that went unrecorded were likely present. The donor was CMV seropositive and was included in the group of 250 to 300 seropositive cohort members. Every donor gave a peripheral blood sample, and the peripheral blood mononuclear cells from that sample were used for TCR beta sequencing. Genomic DNA extraction from the blood cell samples was performed with the Qiagen DNeasy Blood Extraction Kit. As for this clone: Which antigen it targets is not known.

Receptor amplification or capture employed the immunoSEQ multiplex PCR assay. For the multiplex PCR, a mixture combining 60 forward primers for TCR Vbeta segments and 13 reverse primers for TCR Jbeta segments was used. The CDR3 region of rearranged TCR beta genes was amplified from genomic DNA by a multiplex PCR assay. On the Illumina HiSeq System, the amplified TCR beta libraries were sequenced as 87-base-pair reads. On the study's bioinformatics: In a later analysis, some 80 million unique TCR beta chains were counted across the 500 to 850 repertoires, and around 10 million of these chains were shared by at least two donors. Raw reads were error-corrected and collapsed into unique sequences by a nearest-neighbor algorithm in which closely related sequences were merged to remove PCR and sequencing errors. V, D and J gene segments were assigned by aligning CDR3 sequences to IMGT reference sequences. For a sequence to be retained, at least a six-nucleotide match to both a V gene segment and a J gene segment was required. A rearrangement was called productive if the CDR3 had no stop codons and remained in frame with V and J, and every other rearrangement was called non-productive. CDR3 was defined by IMGT convention, running from the second conserved V-encoded cysteine to the conserved J-encoded phenylalanine. The earlier analysis of a few hundred of the donors excluded any sequence lacking an unambiguous match to a single V gene segment. In an earlier analysis of approximately 590 of the donors, V segments were called functional above 56.7% productive rearrangements and were called segregating when the between-donor standard deviation exceeded 5%. A statistical classification framework was built for diagnosing cytomegalovirus status from the catalog of TCR beta chain sequences. In a later analysis, TCR nucleotide sequences were compared against IMGT/GENE-DB human TR gene sequences so that V and J genes could be assigned. Using the TCRdist pipeline, a later analysis assigned CDR3 sequences along with most-parsimonious VDJ recombination scenarios. In a later analysis, each TCR beta chain was defined by its CDR3 amino acid sequence together with its V-gene family, and reads lacking a unique V-gene family were excluded. In a later analysis, fewer than 600 highly shared, low-generation-probability nucleotide sequences were removed to address suspected cross-contamination and a sequencing artifact. In a later analysis, a clonal expansion index was calculated for each public chain from normalized within-repertoire ranks of inferred template counts. A later analysis computed generation probabilities with a VDJ recombination model fitted to out-of-frame rearrangements, and checked the results against IGoR. Hypergeometric tests were used in a later analysis to score TCR-TCR, TCR-HLA and TCR-CMV co-occurrence, with a repertoire-size bias correction applied to the TCR pairs. To estimate false discovery rates, a later analysis permuted the HLA or CMV assignments 20 times. In a later analysis, co-occurring TCRs were grouped using DBSCAN, and TCRdist sequence similarity was added for clustering within HLA-allele-positive subsets. Co-occurrence clustering excluded repertoires with fewer than 30,000 or more than 120,000 public chains, plus five with anomalous nucleotide sharing. Held by TCRdb, this immuneACCESS table contains in-frame sequences only and omits some clones. Under half of the omission traces to an unresolved V gene where checked; the cause of the rest is unknown. V and J calls and clone size are copied from that table; D and trimming were computed from the DNA. Per the sample table, the count is under 250,000 clones. Around 1.1% of the sample is in the top ten clones.

The germline V gene (reference sequence) gives CDR1 as WNHNN and CDR2 as SYGVQD. Including cysteine and phenylalanine, the CDR3 has 16 amino acids. This entry keeps only the CDR3 DNA: 48 bases, framed from base 1. V lost 1 base and J lost 2 bases, and the count of bases not matched to a germline gene is 4. Sequencing input: PBMCs. The receptor's source is a girl under 10 years old in good health and CMV-seropositive. Recombination connected TRBV10-1 to TRBJ2-4, with 8 bases in between that match TRBD1. The DNA sequence follows: TGCGCCAGCAGTGAGTATACAGGGGGGACCAAAAACATTCAGTACTTC. Its protein is CASSEYTGGTKNIQYF.